Presented here are 25 T cell receptor beta chains from one specimen sequenced in a study of T cell responses to AZD1222 COVID-19 vaccine (dated by TCRdb to the early 2020s). Library generation was performed with the immunoSEQ multiplex PCR assay. Entries here come from immuneACCESS through TCRdb and include only in-frame sequences with V and J called. Some clones fail to appear in such tables; in the studies checked, an unresolved V gene covers under half of the shortfall, and the cause of the remainder is unknown. This sample is represented by about 150,000 clones; 90% of them were singletons. The ten largest clones add up to about 2% of the sample. The intended sense of this specimen's time point label: baseline before first vaccination. This material consisted of peripheral blood, taken on day 0 of AZD1222 vaccination. Receptors originate from an adult in good health.

The chain recombines TRBV9 with TRBJ2-3, with 12 bases lining up with TRBD2. The CDR3 consists of 16 residues. CDR1 SGDLS and CDR2 YYNGEE come from the germline V gene. The V and J ends lost 2 bases and 6 bases, in that order; junction bases with no gene match: 7. CDR3 in DNA: TGTGCCAGCAGCGTTAGACTAGCGGGAGTTCGGGATACGCAGTATTTT. Translated, it gives CASSVRLAGVRDTQYF.

The chain combines TRBV4-3 with TRBJ1-3; D call uncertain. The CDR3 is 15 residues long. Germline CDR1 reads LGHNA; CDR2 reads YSLEER. V gave up 0 bases and J gave up 2 bases, with 8 bases separating them. The CDR3 reads CASSQEYGPGNTIYF. CDR3 sequence (DNA): TGCGCCAGCAGCCAAGAATACGGGCCTGGAAACACCATATATTTT.

The rearrangement joins TRBV2 to TRBJ2-3; 8 positions agree with TRBD1. The CDR3 spans 15 residues. Looked up from germline, CDR1 is SNHLY and CDR2 is FYNNEI. Trimming took 4 bases from V and 1 from J; bases not matched to a gene: 4. CDR3 sequence reads: CASSVRTGRTDTQYF. The CDR3 DNA is TGTGCCAGCAGTGTCAGGACAGGGCGCACAGATACGCAGTATTTT.

The chain employs TRBV9 and TRBJ2-3; unclear D gene. V was shortened by 4 bases and J by 2 bases, with 11 bases between the two germline ends. CDR1 is SGDLS and CDR2 is YYNGEE in the germline V gene. The CDR3 loop spans 14 amino acids. The CDR3 is CASSTNFLTDTQYF. CDR3 nucleotide sequence: TGTGCCAGCAGCACGAATTTTCTCACAGATACGCAGTATTTT.

The gene calls are TRBV5-1 and TRBJ1-2; 9 bases map to TRBD1. The CDR3 contains 15 residues. The V gene end was trimmed by 4 bases and the J gene end by 6 bases; junction bases not matched to a gene: 10. Germline V lookup: CDR1 SGHRS, CDR2 YFSETQ. The CDR3 sequence: CASSREGQGLDGYTF. The DNA of the CDR3 is TGCGCCAGCAGCCGGGAGGGACAGGGACTCGATGGCTACACCTTC.

The V gene is TRBV7-2, the J gene TRBJ2-1; the D gene is possibly TRBD1 (6 bases). V lost 3 bases and J lost 4, with 13 bases in between. The germline V gene encodes CDR1 SGHTA and CDR2 FQGNSA. This CDR3 is 15 amino acids long. CDR3: CASSFDLGTYNEQFF. The CDR3 nucleotides are TGTGCCAGCAGCTTTGACCTTGGGACATACAATGAGCAGTTCTTC.

The rearrangement joins TRBV5-4 to TRBJ2-3; TRBD1 aligns across 7 bases. Germline V gene sequence: CDR1 SGHNT, CDR2 YYREEE (reference sequence). V lost 4 bases, J lost 1 base, and 21 bases stayed unmatched. CDR3 size: 20 residues. The CDR3 nucleotides are TGTGCCAGCAGCGTCCGGGACAGAAGCAGAGGAGTAAAACGCACAGATACGCAGTATTTT. Its protein product is CASSVRDRSRGVKRTDTQYF. The full variable domain, in which reference TRBV5-4 and TRBJ2-3 provide the parts outside the CDR3, is ETGVTQSPTHLIKTRGQQVTLRCSSQSGHNTVSWYQQALGQGPQFIFQYYREEENGRGNFPPRFSGLQFPNYSSELNVNALELDDSALYLCASSVRDRSRGVKRTDTQYFGPGTRLTVL.

The V and J genes are TRBV9 and TRBJ1-6, with D hard to call. This CDR3 region has 13 residues. Germline V CDR1 and CDR2: SGDLS, YYNGEE. Trimming took 9 bases from V and 0 from J, leaving 7 bases between them. As DNA, the CDR3 is TGTGCCACCGGTATCTCCTATAATTCACCCCTCCACTTT. Translation gives CATGISYNSPLHF.

CDR3 nucleotides: TGTGCCAGCAGTTCGAGGAATACGGCCTACGAGCAGTACTTC. Its protein is CASSSRNTAYEQYF. The chain is built from TRBV28 and TRBJ2-7; D is undetermined. The CDR3 has 14 amino acids. Germline V gives CDR1 MDHEN, CDR2 SYDVKM. The germline V and J ends were trimmed by 4 bases and 2 bases, with 12 bases remaining between them. Combining the CDR3 with reference TRBV28 and TRBJ2-7 gives the whole variable domain DVKVTQSSRYLVKRTGEKVFLECVQDMDHENMFWYRQDPGLGLRLIYFSYDVKMKEKGDIPEGYSVSREKKERFSLILESASTNQTSMYLCASSSRNTAYEQYFGPGTRLTVT.

The V gene is TRBV6-6, the J gene TRBJ1-4, with D uncertain. The germline V and J ends were trimmed by 4 bases and 0 bases, with 9 bases remaining between them. The CDR3 spans 15 residues. Germline values: CDR1 MNHNY, CDR2 SVGAGI (reference sequence). The CDR3 nucleotides are TGTGCCAGCAGTTTCCCGATCTCAACTAATGAAAAACTGTTTTTT. It encodes CASSFPISTNEKLFF.

J is TRBJ1-2 and V is TRBV27, with TRBD1 matching over 8 bases. Germline lookup yields CDR1 MNHEY and CDR2 SMNVEV (reference sequence). V lost 4 bases, J lost 5 bases, and 12 bases stayed unmatched. CDR3 size: 16 residues. The CDR3 nucleotides read TGTGCCAGCAGTTCAACCCCAGGGGGCGGATTTTATGGCTACACCTTC. Translated, it gives CASSSTPGGGFYGYTF.

The chain uses TRBV19 and TRBJ1-5; 9 positions match TRBD1. Unmatched junction bases numbered 4, after V lost 6 bases and J lost 1 base. The CDR3 sequence is 15 residues long. Per germline, CDR1 LNHDA and CDR2 SQIVND (reference sequence). Here the CDR3 DNA reads TGTGCCAGTAGATGGGACAGGGTGAGCAATCAGCCCCAGCATTTT. It encodes CASRWDRVSNQPQHF.

This chain uses TRBV19 with TRBJ1-5; D is unresolved. The CDR3 has 15 amino acids. The ends were cut back, 9 bases at V and 3 bases at J, with 18 bases in the middle. Germline assignment: CDR1 LNHDA and CDR2 SQIVND (reference sequence). The CDR3 reads CASALAAGTNQPQHF. In DNA form, the CDR3 reads TGTGCCAGCGCCCTGGCGGCAGGAACCAATCAGCCCCAGCATTTT.

The chain carries TRBV25-1 and TRBJ2-1; TRBD2 matches at 12 bases. Germline values: CDR1 MGHDK, CDR2 SYGVNS. The V and J ends lost 2 bases and 5 bases, in that order; junction bases with no gene match: 1. There are 15 residues in the CDR3. CDR3 nucleotide sequence: TGTGCCAGCAGTGAAAGGACTAGCGGGAACAATGAGCAGTTCTTC. Translated: CASSERTSGNNEQFF.

This clone was counted only a few times. V is TRBV27 and J is TRBJ1-2, with D tentatively TRBD1 (6 bases). V shed 6 bases and J shed 3 bases, with 20 bases lying between them. CDR1 is MNHEY, CDR2 SMNVEV, per germline (reference sequence). There are 16 residues in the CDR3. The CDR3 here is CASRKGDLSGYYGYTF. The CDR3 bases are TGTGCCAGCAGAAAGGGGGACCTCTCGGGATACTATGGCTACACCTTC.

The rearrangement joins TRBV28 to TRBJ2-2; possible D gene TRBD1, 5 bases. Germline CDR1 is MDHEN and CDR2 is SYDVKM. CDR3 length: 17 residues. Trimming pared 4 bases from V and 6 bases from J, leaving 21 bases between. Here the CDR3 reads CASSSSMGQGASGELFF. The CDR3 nucleotides are TGTGCCAGCAGTTCCTCCATGGGGCAAGGGGCCTCCGGGGAGCTGTTTTTT. Looking up the rest from reference TRBV28 and TRBJ2-2 gives the full variable domain: DVKVTQSSRYLVKRTGEKVFLECVQDMDHENMFWYRQDPGLGLRLIYFSYDVKMKEKGDIPEGYSVSREKKERFSLILESASTNQTSMYLCASSSSMGQGASGELFFGEGSRLTVL.

The V gene is TRBV19, the J gene TRBJ1-1; D is unclear. The CDR3 contains 14 residues. Per the germline V gene, CDR1 is LNHDA and CDR2 is SQIVND (reference sequence). Trimming cost V 7 bases and J 0 bases, with 12 bases left between them. CDR3 sequence reads: CASNDPFMNTEAFF. The CDR3 DNA follows: TGTGCCAGTAATGATCCATTCATGAACACTGAAGCTTTCTTT.

The rearrangement uses TRBV7-2 and TRBJ1-1; the match to TRBD1 covers 8 bases. Trimming removed 1 base from V and 2 bases from J; junction bases left unmatched: 9. The CDR3 is 17 amino acids. The V gene's germline CDR1 is SGHTA and CDR2 FQGNSA. The CDR3 DNA reads TGTGCCAGCAGCTTAGACTCCCAGGGGGCGCTTAACACTGAAGCTTTCTTT. As protein: CASSLDSQGALNTEAFF.

The chain links TRBV7-2 to TRBJ2-7; D is unresolved. The CDR3 length is 15 residues. Trimming pared 3 bases from V and 3 bases from J, leaving 15 bases between. Germline V gene data show CDR1 as SGHTA and CDR2 as FQGNSA. CDR3 in DNA: TGTGCCAGCAGCTTCACACAGTCCCCATACTACGAGCAGTACTTC. Its protein product is CASSFTQSPYYEQYF.

This clone was recorded a few times. This rearrangement joins TRBV6-2 or TRBV6-3 to TRBJ2-1; 10 nucleotides match TRBD2. J was trimmed by 9 bases and V by 2 bases; bases with no gene match: 10. CDR1 and CDR2 (germline): MNHEY, SVGEGT. The CDR3 spans 16 residues. CDR3 protein: CASSYGASGSYGEQFF. CDR3 coding DNA: TGTGCCAGCAGTTACGGGGCTAGCGGGAGTTACGGTGAGCAGTTCTTC.

J is TRBJ2-5 and V is TRBV9; D is uncertain. The CDR3 loop spans 15 amino acids. The germline V gene has CDR1 SGDLS and CDR2 YYNGEE. The V and J ends lost 2 bases and 2 bases respectively, with 13 bases between them. CDR3 residues: CASSVADAGQETQYF. CDR3 DNA: TGTGCCAGCAGCGTCGCGGACGCCGGACAAGAGACCCAGTACTTC. The full variable domain, in which reference TRBV9 and TRBJ2-5 provide the parts outside the CDR3, is DSGVTQTPKHLITATGQRVTLRCSPRSGDLSVYWYQQSLDQGLQFLIQYYNGEERAKGNILERFSAQQFPDLHSELNLSSLELGDSALYFCASSVADAGQETQYFGPGTRLLVL.

This chain connects TRBV29-1 to TRBJ2-7; D is possibly TRBD2 (6 bases). Germline V lookup: CDR1 SQVTM, CDR2 ANQGSEA. Trimming removed 3 bases at V and 3 bases at J, with 15 bases between. This CDR3 has 14 residues. The CDR3 sequence is CSVDGSGVGYEQYF. CDR3 in DNA: TGCAGCGTTGATGGTTCGGGGGTAGGCTACGAGCAGTACTTC.

The rearrangement joins TRBV9 to TRBJ2-3; TRBD2 is a possible D gene (5 bases). Trimming stripped 0 bases from V and 2 bases from J, with 10 bases between. Germline CDR1 and CDR2: SGDLS and YYNGEE. This CDR3 has 15 residues. The CDR3 region has the DNA TGTGCCAGCAGCGTAGTGGGGAGAGCCACAGATACGCAGTATTTT. As protein: CASSVVGRATDTQYF.

The rearrangement uses TRBV5-1 and TRBJ2-1, with TRBD1 matching over 10 bases. The germline V gene encodes CDR1 SGHRS and CDR2 YFSETQ. CDR3 size: 15 residues. V gave up 3 bases and J gave up 3 bases; unmatched junction bases: 3. The CDR3 spells CASSWGQGSYNEQFF. The CDR3 DNA is TGCGCCAGCAGCTGGGGACAGGGGAGCTACAATGAGCAGTTCTTC.

The V call is TRBV25-1, the J call TRBJ2-3; 10 bases line up with TRBD2. Germline V gene data show CDR1 as MGHDK and CDR2 as SYGVNS. After removal of 6 bases from V and 4 bases from J, the junction contained 4 bases not matched to a gene. This CDR3 comprises 14 residues. CDR3 amino acids: CASRKSGRADTQYF. CDR3 nucleotides: TGTGCCAGCAGGAAAAGCGGGAGGGCAGATACGCAGTATTTT.